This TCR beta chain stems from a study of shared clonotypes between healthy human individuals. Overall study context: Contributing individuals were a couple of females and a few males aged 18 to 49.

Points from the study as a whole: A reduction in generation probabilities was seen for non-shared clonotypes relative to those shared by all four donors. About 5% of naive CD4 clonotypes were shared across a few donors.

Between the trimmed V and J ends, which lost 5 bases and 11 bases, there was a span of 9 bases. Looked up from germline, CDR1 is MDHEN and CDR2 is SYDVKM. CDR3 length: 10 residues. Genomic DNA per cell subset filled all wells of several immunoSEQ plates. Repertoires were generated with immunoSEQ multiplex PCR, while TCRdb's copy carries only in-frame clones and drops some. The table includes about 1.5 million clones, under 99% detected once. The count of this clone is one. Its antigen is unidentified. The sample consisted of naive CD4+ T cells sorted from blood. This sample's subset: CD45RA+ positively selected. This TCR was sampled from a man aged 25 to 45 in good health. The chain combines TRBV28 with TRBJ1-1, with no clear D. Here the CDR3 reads CASSRNEAFF. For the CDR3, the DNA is TGTGCCAGCAGTCGTAATGAGGCTTTCTTT.